The 9 T cell receptor beta chains presented below share a single source sample, sequenced in a study of shared clonotypes between healthy human individuals. The protocol was immunoSEQ multiplex PCR, while the TCRdb copy is restricted to in-frame clones and leaves out a portion. The table includes approximately 470,000 clones, over 70% detected once. The specimen sequenced was PBMCs. The receptor source for this set is a woman aged 40-49 years in good health. Some clones in this sample may be carry-over from other donors' samples.

The J gene is TRBJ2-2, the V gene TRBV7-2, with 10 positions matching TRBD1. The V gene's germline CDR1 is SGHTA and CDR2 FQGNSA. J gave up 6 bases and V 2 bases, and 9 bases lay outside the gene matches. This CDR3 spans 17 amino acids. CDR3 residues: CASSLRDRGLVAGELFF. The CDR3 coding sequence is TGTGCCAGCAGCTTACGCGACAGGGGGCTGGTAGCCGGGGAGCTGTTTTTT.

The genes are TRBV7-2 and TRBJ2-3; maybe TRBD2 (6 bases). Germline V gene sequence: CDR1 SGHTA, CDR2 FQGNSA. The length of the CDR3 is 15 residues. Trimming pared 2 bases from V and 4 bases from J, leaving 13 bases between. The CDR3 loop reads CASSLRRAGADTQYF. CDR3 nucleotide sequence: TGTGCCAGCAGCTTAAGGAGGGCCGGGGCAGATACGCAGTATTTT.

With regard to this clone: This likely came from a read error, as a far larger clone is one base away. In the same sample, other DNA sequences code for this CDR3. This rearrangement joins TRBV5-1 to TRBJ1-5; no reliable D call. The CDR3 sequence is 14 residues long. The germline gives CDR1 SGHRS, CDR2 YFSETQ. CDR3 amino acids: CASSLDGGNQPQHF. In DNA form, the CDR3 reads TGCGCCAGCAGCTTGGATGGCGGCAATCAGCCTCAGCATTTT.

The rearrangement uses TRBV28 and TRBJ2-7; weak D call: TRBD1 (5 bases). In germline, CDR1 is MDHEN, CDR2 SYDVKM. This CDR3 region has 13 residues. Trimming removed 5 bases at V and 1 base at J, with 9 bases between. CDR3 protein: CASSMQGSYEQYF. The CDR3 DNA sequence: TGTGCCAGCAGTATGCAGGGTTCCTACGAGCAGTACTTC.

The gene calls are TRBV5-4 and TRBJ2-1; the match to TRBD2 covers 10 bases. Germline V gene lookup returns CDR1 SGHNT and CDR2 YYREEE (reference sequence). The CDR3 is 17 residues long. V shed 4 bases and J 5 bases; nucleotides not matched to a gene: 12. This CDR3 is CASSGPWEREGNNEQFF. The CDR3 DNA sequence: TGTGCCAGCAGCGGACCTTGGGAGCGGGAGGGCAACAATGAGCAGTTCTTC.

The chain couples TRBV19 to TRBJ2-3; D gene uncertain. This CDR3 spans 13 amino acids. The V gene lost 4 bases and the J gene lost 3 bases, with 8 bases spanning the gap. Germline CDR1 is LNHDA and CDR2 is SQIVND (reference sequence). The CDR3 DNA reads TGTGCCAGTAGTAAGGGATTGACAGATACGCAGTATTTT. It specifies CASSKGLTDTQYF.

Regarding this clone: This same CDR3 is encoded by further DNA sequences in the sample. The J gene is TRBJ2-1, the V gene TRBV15; D is unresolved. The CDR3 length is 12 residues. The V end lost 2 bases, the J end lost 9 bases, and 8 bases lay between the germline ends. The germline V gene has CDR1 LNHNV and CDR2 YYDKDF (reference sequence). The CDR3 region has the DNA TGTGCCACCAGCAGACCTAGTGGTGAGCAGTTCTTC. It yields the protein CATSRPSGEQFF.

The V gene is TRBV28, the J gene TRBJ1-4; D gene unclear. This CDR3 comprises 12 residues. Germline CDR1 is MDHEN and CDR2 is SYDVKM. Trimming left V 7 bases short and J 8 bases short, with 11 bases between. The CDR3 sequence is CASNFPQEKLFF. CDR3 nucleotide sequence: TGTGCCAGCAATTTTCCTCAAGAAAAACTGTTTTTT.

The genes are TRBV29-1 and TRBJ1-2; unclear D gene. The CDR3 totals 16 residues. CDR1 and CDR2 from the germline V gene are SQVTM and ANQGSEA. The V gene lost 0 bases and the J gene lost 3 bases, with 17 bases spanning the gap. The CDR3 DNA reads TGCAGCGTTGAAGATCGTGGACTCCGGAAACACTATGGCTACACCTTC. Translated, it gives CSVEDRGLRKHYGYTF.